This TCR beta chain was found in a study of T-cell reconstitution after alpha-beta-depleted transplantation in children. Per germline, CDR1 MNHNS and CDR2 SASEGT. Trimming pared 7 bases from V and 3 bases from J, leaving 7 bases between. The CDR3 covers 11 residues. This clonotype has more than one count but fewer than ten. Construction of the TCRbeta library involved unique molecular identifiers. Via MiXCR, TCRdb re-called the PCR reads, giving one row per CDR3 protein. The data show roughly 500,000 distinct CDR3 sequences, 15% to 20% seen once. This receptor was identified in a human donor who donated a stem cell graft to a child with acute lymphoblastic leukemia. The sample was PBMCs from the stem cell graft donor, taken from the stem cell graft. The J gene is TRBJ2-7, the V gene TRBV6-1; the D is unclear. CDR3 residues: CASIRNYEQYF. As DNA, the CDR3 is TGTGCCAGCATTCGGAACTACGAGCAGTACTTC.